The 13 T cell receptor beta chains reported below all come from one sample, sequenced in a study of blood T cells in healthy people across ages. The second PCR ran roughly 6 to 12 cycles with a sample-barcoded 5' primer and J-beta primers. TCRdb processed the 5' RACE reads anew with MiXCR; each CDR3 protein has one entry. The sample carries approximately 790,000 distinct CDR3 sequences, approximately 67% recorded once. The sample was blood. These receptor sequences come from a man younger than 40 in good health.

V usage is TRBV2 and J usage is TRBJ2-5; 7 bases fit TRBD1. Trimming cost V 6 bases and J 5 bases; bases outside gene matches: 9. This CDR3 has 14 amino acids. Germline V gives CDR1 SNHLY, CDR2 FYNNEI. The CDR3 sequence is CASRGQAQQETQYF. As DNA, the CDR3 is TGTGCCAGCAGAGGACAGGCCCAACAGGAGACCCAGTACTTC.

V gene TRBV29-1 combines with J gene TRBJ2-1, with 8 positions matching TRBD2. Germline V gene lookup returns CDR1 SQVTM and CDR2 ANQGSEA. The V segment lost 4 bases and the J segment 7 bases; nucleotides outside the gene matches: 12. CDR3 length: 15 residues. The CDR3 spells CSVVGPGGHRNEQFF. Written as DNA, the CDR3 is TGCAGCGTTGTGGGTCCGGGGGGGCATCGGAATGAGCAGTTCTTC.

The CDR3 nucleotides read TGCGCCAGCAGCTTGACAGGGGAGAGAAATACGCAGTATTTT. It yields the protein CASSLTGERNTQYF. This chain uses TRBV5-1 with TRBJ2-3; 7 positions agree with TRBD1. Per germline, CDR1 SGHRS and CDR2 YFSETQ. Unmatched junction bases numbered 6, after V lost 1 base and J lost 7 bases. The CDR3 spans 14 residues.

About this clonotype itself: The junction differs from germline at one of its ends, possibly a read error. The rearrangement links TRBV5-1 to TRBJ2-7; TRBD2 agrees at 8 bases. This CDR3 is built from 14 residues. CDR1 and CDR2 from the germline V gene are SGHRS and YFSETQ. The chain's CDR3 is CACSFARGGYEQYF. The CDR3 DNA sequence: TGCGCCTGCAGCTTTGCCCGGGGGGGCTACGAGCAGTACTTC.

This chain connects TRBV7-2 to TRBJ1-2, with 7 bases that match TRBD1. This CDR3 spans 14 amino acids. Germline V gene lookup returns CDR1 SGHTA and CDR2 FQGNSA. V lost 4 bases and J lost 8; bases outside the gene matches: 10. CDR3 coding DNA: TGTGCCAGCAGCTCCGCTGACAGGGCGGGGGGCTACACCTTC. Amino acid sequence: CASSSADRAGGYTF.

The chain is built from TRBV5-6 and TRBJ1-2, with D perhaps matching TRBD1 (6 bases). Germline V gives CDR1 SGHDT, CDR2 YYEEEE. CDR3 length: 15 residues. V was shortened by 4 bases and J by 2 bases, with 15 bases between the two germline ends. The CDR3 spells CASSLPDSENYGYTF. The CDR3, as DNA: TGTGCCAGCAGCCTCCCGGACAGTGAGAACTATGGCTACACCTTC.

The rearrangement joins TRBV12-3 or TRBV12-4 to TRBJ1-5; no reliable D call. This CDR3 is 13 amino acids long. Between the trimmed V and J ends, which lost 6 bases and 0 bases, there was a span of 6 bases. DNA for the CDR3: TGTGCCAGCAGAAAAGATAGCAATCAGCCCCAGCATTTT. Its protein is CASRKDSNQPQHF.

The J gene is TRBJ2-5, the V gene TRBV7-2; no reliable D call. The CDR3 covers 14 residues. The V gene's germline CDR1 is SGHTA and CDR2 FQGNSA. V dropped 6 bases and J dropped 1 base, with 12 bases sitting between them. The CDR3 bases are TGTGCCAGCAGTGGACGGGCTTCCCAAGAGACCCAGTACTTC. The encoded protein is CASSGRASQETQYF.

The chain employs TRBV9 and TRBJ1-3, with 9 bases matching TRBD1. The CDR3 extends over 14 amino acids. CDR1 and CDR2 from the germline V gene are SGDLS and YYNGEE. The J segment lost 4 bases and the V segment lost 4 bases, leaving 3 bases of the junction unmatched. CDR3 coding DNA: TGTGCCAGCAGCCTTGGACAGGGGGGAAACACCATATATTTT. Residues: CASSLGQGGNTIYF.

This chain connects TRBV3-1 to TRBJ2-2, with 8 bases matching TRBD1. V lost 0 bases, J lost 7 bases, and 10 bases stayed unmatched. Per germline, CDR1 LGHDT and CDR2 YNNKEL (reference sequence). CDR3 length: 17 residues. Here the CDR3 DNA reads TGTGCCAGCAGCCAAGACCAATGGACAGGGAAATACGGGGAGCTGTTTTTT. Translated, it gives CASSQDQWTGKYGELFF.

This clonotype has just one count. V and J are TRBV18 and TRBJ2-1; D tentatively fits TRBD1 or TRBD2 (6 bases each). This CDR3 region has 15 residues. The V gene lost 3 bases and the J gene lost 5 bases, with 14 bases spanning the gap. The germline CDR1 and CDR2 sequences are KGHSH and LQKENI. The CDR3: CASSPLGGSNNEQFF. The CDR3 DNA follows: TGTGCCAGCTCACCCCTAGGGGGGTCAAACAATGAGCAGTTCTTC.

J is TRBJ2-7 and V is TRBV12-3 or TRBV12-4; no definite D call. V was cut by 4 bases and J by 6 bases, with 13 bases left in between. The CDR3 has 13 amino acids. The CDR3 nucleotides are TGTGCCAGCAGTTCTCAGAGCAGACGCGAGCAGTACTTC. It translates to CASSSQSRREQYF.

The V and J genes are TRBV5-1 and TRBJ2-7; 11 bases agree with TRBD1. V lost 4 bases and J lost 5; bases outside the gene matches: 11. Germline CDR1 and CDR2: SGHRS and YFSETQ. The length of the CDR3 is 16 residues. CDR3 loop: CASSGRDRGLSDEQYF. The CDR3, as DNA: TGCGCCAGCAGCGGACGGGACAGGGGGTTATCGGACGAGCAGTACTTC.